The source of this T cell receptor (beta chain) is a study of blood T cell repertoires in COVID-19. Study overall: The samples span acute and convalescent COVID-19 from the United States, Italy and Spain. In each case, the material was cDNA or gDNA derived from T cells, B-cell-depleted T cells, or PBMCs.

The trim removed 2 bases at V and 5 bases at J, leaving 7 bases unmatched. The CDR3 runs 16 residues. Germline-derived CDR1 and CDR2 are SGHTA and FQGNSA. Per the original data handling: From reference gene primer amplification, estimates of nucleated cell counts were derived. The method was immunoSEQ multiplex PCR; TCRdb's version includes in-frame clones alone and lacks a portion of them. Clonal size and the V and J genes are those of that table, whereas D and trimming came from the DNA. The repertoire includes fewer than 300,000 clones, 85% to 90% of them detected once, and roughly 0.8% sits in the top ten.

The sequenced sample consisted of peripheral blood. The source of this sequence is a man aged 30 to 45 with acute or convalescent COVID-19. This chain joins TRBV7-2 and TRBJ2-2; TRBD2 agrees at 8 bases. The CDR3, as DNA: TGTGCCAGCAGCTTAACCTCGGGCGGGGGGACCGGGGAGCTGTTTTTT. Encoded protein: CASSLTSGGGTGELFF.